A single T cell receptor beta chain is shown here with its context. The sample comes from a study of OX40 agonist ivuxolimab in advanced cancers. Germline CDR1 and CDR2: MDHEN and SYDVKM. The CDR3 length is 17 residues. V shed 1 base, J shed 2 bases, and the junction held 10 bases outside the gene matches. Clones were read by immunoSEQ multiplex PCR, and TCRdb kept only the in-frame ones, dropping some. This sample has around 50,000 clones, with roughly 88% found just once. V is TRBV28 and J is TRBJ1-2, with 7 bases lining up with TRBD1. The source of this sequence is an adult with an advanced solid tumor such as melanoma, head and neck, liver or kidney cancer. The sequenced sample was CD4+ or CD8+ T cells sorted from blood, obtained in a trial of the OX40 agonist ivuxolimab. The CDR3 is CASSLYYGQGGNYGYTF. In DNA, the CDR3 is TGTGCCAGCAGTTTATACTATGGGCAGGGGGGGAACTATGGCTACACCTTC.